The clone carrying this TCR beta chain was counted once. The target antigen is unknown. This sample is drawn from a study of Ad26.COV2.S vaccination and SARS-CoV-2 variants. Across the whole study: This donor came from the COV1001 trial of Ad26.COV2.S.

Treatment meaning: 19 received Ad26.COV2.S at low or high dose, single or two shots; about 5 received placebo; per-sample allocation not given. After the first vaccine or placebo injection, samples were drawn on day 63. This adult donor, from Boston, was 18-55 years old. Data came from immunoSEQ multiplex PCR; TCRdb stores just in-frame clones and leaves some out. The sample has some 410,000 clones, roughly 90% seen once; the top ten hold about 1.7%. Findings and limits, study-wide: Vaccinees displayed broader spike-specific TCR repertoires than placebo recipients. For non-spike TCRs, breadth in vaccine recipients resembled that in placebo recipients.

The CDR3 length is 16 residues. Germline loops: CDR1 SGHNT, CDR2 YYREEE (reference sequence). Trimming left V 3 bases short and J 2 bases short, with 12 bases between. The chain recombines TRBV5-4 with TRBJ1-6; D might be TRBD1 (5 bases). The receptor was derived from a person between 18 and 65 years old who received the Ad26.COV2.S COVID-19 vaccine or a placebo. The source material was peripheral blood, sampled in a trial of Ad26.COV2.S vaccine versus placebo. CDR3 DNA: TGTGCCAGCAGCTGGGACCCTCAGGCCTATAATTCACCCCTCCACTTT. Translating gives CASSWDPQAYNSPLHF.